The rows below give T cell receptor beta chains drawn from one sample of a study of blood T cell repertoires in COVID-19. Assay used: immunoSEQ multiplex PCR; TCRdb lists only in-frame clones, some missing. The table records 85,000 to 100,000 clones, roughly nine tenths of them present only once. The sequencing sample was made of peripheral blood. The receptor source for this set is a man aged 55-75 years with acute or convalescent COVID-19. The conserved cysteine and the conserved F or W are not part of the CDR3 here. The order of the fields is clone size, V gene, CDR3 protein. Clone size is given for some rows only: seen once, a few or many times, or a class if the clone is expanded.

size: NA
V: TRBV2
CDR3: ASSGRTGGYSNQPQH

size: NA
V: TRBV5-4
CDR3: ASSTGTGGTGELF

size: NA
V: TRBV10-3
CDR3: AHTPGGSDEQY

size: NA
V: TRBV30
CDR3: AWSVQPTEAF

size: few
V: TRBV7-8
CDR3: ASSSHLAGGRETQY

size: NA
V: TRBV7-9
CDR3: ASSRDRGLVGSPLH

size: NA
V: TRBV14
CDR3: ASSQDWWGDRGRTEAF

size: NA
V: TRBV6-5
CDR3: ASRGAGTEAF

size: NA
V: TRBV7-2
CDR3: ASSHNLGTANYGYT

size: once
V: TRBV19
CDR3: ASSFTSGGGRDTQY

size: NA
V: TRBV5-1
CDR3: ASSSTGNLNTEAF

size: NA
V: TRBV5-1
CDR3: ASSTSTGPHEKLF

size: NA
V: TRBV28
CDR3: ATQRGGNYGYT

size: NA
V: TRBV6-6
CDR3: ASSYSDSLGGYT

size: NA
V: TRBV6-2/TRBV6-3
CDR3: ASSTGSGGNTIY

size: NA
V: TRBV20-1
CDR3: SATGDYGYT

size: NA
V: TRBV5-4
CDR3: ASSPRGKWDTEAF

size: NA
V: TRBV7-6
CDR3: ASSLSPSSTGELF

size: NA
V: TRBV6-5
CDR3: ASGRGASNQPQH

size: NA
V: TRBV19
CDR3: ATKDLQGANYGYT

size: NA
V: TRBV18
CDR3: ASSPQAGNQPQH

size: NA
V: TRBV6-5
CDR3: ASSFGQGALGGYT

size: NA
V: TRBV7-9
CDR3: ASQTLTGDTGELF

size: NA
V: TRBV10-3
CDR3: AVPDRAQGGYT